The rows below give T cell receptor beta chains drawn from one sample of a study of beta chain features in type 1 diabetes. Libraries were prepared by immunoSEQ multiplex PCR; TCRdb keeps only in-frame clonotypes and omits some of them. The table lists around 350,000 clones, roughly 12% of them singletons, with more than 0.015% in the top ten. Sequencing used naive CD4+ T cells from blood. The receptor source for this set is a man aged 18 to 35 in good health. CDR3s include the opening cysteine and the closing phenylalanine or tryptophan. D genes are given only for firm matches. Rows may omit the clone size; those that give it use once, few, many or a size class.

abundance: few; j_gene: TRBJ2-5; v_gene: TRBV6-5; d_gene: NA; CDR3aa: CASSYSSAGLQETQYF; CDR3nt: TGTGCCAGCAGTTATTCATCGGCAGGGTTACAAGAGACCCAGTACTTC
abundance: few; j_gene: TRBJ2-2; v_gene: TRBV5-1; d_gene: NA; CDR3aa: CASSWDIVGGELFF; CDR3nt: TGCGCCAGCAGCTGGGACATCGTTGGCGGGGAGCTGTTTTTT
abundance: few; j_gene: TRBJ2-4; v_gene: TRBV21-1; d_gene: NA; CDR3aa: CASSSGQGTVKNIQYF; CDR3nt: TGTGCCAGCAGCTCGGGACAGGGAACAGTCAAAAACATTCAGTACTTC
abundance: few; j_gene: TRBJ2-1; v_gene: TRBV19; d_gene: TRBD1; CDR3aa: CASSIRQGANYNEQFF; CDR3nt: TGTGCCAGTAGTATTCGACAGGGGGCGAATTACAATGAGCAGTTCTTC
abundance: NA; j_gene: TRBJ2-5; v_gene: TRBV28; d_gene: NA; CDR3aa: CASSLGWGRQETQYF; CDR3nt: TGTGCCAGCAGTTTAGGTTGGGGGCGACAAGAGACCCAGTACTTC
abundance: NA; j_gene: TRBJ2-3; v_gene: TRBV30; d_gene: TRBD2; CDR3aa: CAAGRAGGLAGTDTQYF; CDR3nt: TGTGCCGCAGGAAGGGCGGGAGGGCTGGCTGGCACAGATACGCAGTATTTT
abundance: few; j_gene: TRBJ2-2; v_gene: TRBV11-2; d_gene: NA; CDR3aa: CASSLGAIPTGELFF; CDR3nt: TGTGCCAGCAGCTTAGGGGCAATACCTACCGGGGAGCTGTTTTTT
abundance: few; j_gene: TRBJ1-1; v_gene: TRBV9; d_gene: NA; CDR3aa: CASSVGEGRTEAFF; CDR3nt: TGTGCCAGCAGCGTAGGGGAGGGGAGGACTGAAGCTTTCTTT
abundance: once; j_gene: TRBJ2-5; v_gene: TRBV19; d_gene: NA; CDR3aa: CASSTTRQETQYF; CDR3nt: TGTGCCAGTAGTACTACTAGGCAAGAGACCCAGTACTTC
abundance: few; j_gene: TRBJ2-2; v_gene: TRBV5-1; d_gene: TRBD2; CDR3aa: CASGPLAGGSTGELFF; CDR3nt: TGCGCCAGCGGACCCTTAGCGGGAGGGAGCACCGGGGAGCTGTTTTTT
abundance: NA; j_gene: TRBJ2-2; v_gene: TRBV19; d_gene: NA; CDR3aa: CASSTSTGNTGELFF; CDR3nt: TGTGCCAGTAGTACGTCGACAGGGAACACCGGGGAGCTGTTTTTT
abundance: few; j_gene: TRBJ2-5; v_gene: TRBV29-1; d_gene: TRBD1; CDR3aa: CSYTPGTEETQYF; CDR3nt: TGCAGCTATACCCCCGGGACAGAAGAGACCCAGTACTTC
abundance: NA; j_gene: TRBJ2-7; v_gene: TRBV5-1; d_gene: TRBD2; CDR3aa: CASSLGLAGDSYEQYF; CDR3nt: TGCGCCAGCAGCTTGGGTCTAGCGGGGGACTCCTACGAGCAGTACTTC
abundance: NA; j_gene: TRBJ2-7; v_gene: TRBV5-6; d_gene: TRBD2; CDR3aa: CASSLAIGSGRVSYEQYF; CDR3nt: TGTGCCAGCAGCTTGGCTATCGGGAGCGGGAGGGTATCCTACGAGCAGTACTTC
abundance: NA; j_gene: TRBJ1-1; v_gene: TRBV7-2; d_gene: NA; CDR3aa: CASSLDRDDEAFF; CDR3nt: TGTGCCAGCAGCTTAGACAGAGATGATGAAGCTTTCTTT
abundance: NA; j_gene: TRBJ1-6; v_gene: TRBV6-5; d_gene: NA; CDR3aa: CASSYRRGDSPLHF; CDR3nt: TGTGCCAGCAGTTACCGGAGGGGTGATTCACCCCTCCACTTT
abundance: few; j_gene: TRBJ2-2; v_gene: TRBV11-1; d_gene: NA; CDR3aa: CASSSIRSSKTNTGELFF; CDR3nt: TGTGCCAGCAGTTCAATTCGGAGCTCGAAGACGAACACCGGGGAGCTGTTTTTT
abundance: few; j_gene: TRBJ2-7; v_gene: TRBV7-3; d_gene: NA; CDR3aa: CASSLEGVPYEQYF; CDR3nt: TGTGCCAGCAGCTTAGAGGGCGTCCCCTACGAGCAGTACTTC
abundance: NA; j_gene: TRBJ2-3; v_gene: TRBV18; d_gene: NA; CDR3aa: CASSPQGGRDTQYF; CDR3nt: TGTGCCAGCTCACCGCAGGGGGGCCGGGATACGCAGTATTTT
abundance: few; j_gene: TRBJ2-7; v_gene: TRBV7-2; d_gene: NA; CDR3aa: CASSLSLTYEQYF; CDR3nt: TGTGCCAGCAGCTTATCCCTTACCTACGAGCAGTACTTC
abundance: few; j_gene: TRBJ1-2; v_gene: TRBV28; d_gene: TRBD1; CDR3aa: CASSPGQHYGYTF; CDR3nt: TGTGCCAGCAGCCCGGGACAGCACTATGGCTACACCTTC
abundance: few; j_gene: TRBJ2-5; v_gene: TRBV28; d_gene: NA; CDR3aa: CASALGGRGRETQYF; CDR3nt: TGTGCCAGCGCTTTGGGGGGGCGGGGACGGGAGACCCAGTACTTC
abundance: few; j_gene: TRBJ2-6; v_gene: TRBV19; d_gene: NA; CDR3aa: CASSIGGGIGANVLTF; CDR3nt: TGTGCCAGTAGTATAGGCGGTGGTATTGGGGCCAACGTCCTGACTTTC
abundance: NA; j_gene: TRBJ2-1; v_gene: TRBV28; d_gene: TRBD2; CDR3aa: CASSPTGTSGQGEQFF; CDR3nt: TGTGCCAGCAGTCCGACCGGGACTAGCGGGCAGGGTGAGCAGTTCTTC
abundance: NA; j_gene: TRBJ2-7; v_gene: TRBV29-1; d_gene: TRBD2; CDR3aa: CSVAGTSATYEQYF; CDR3nt: TGCAGCGTCGCAGGGACTAGCGCGACCTACGAGCAGTACTTC
abundance: few; j_gene: TRBJ1-3; v_gene: TRBV18; d_gene: NA; CDR3aa: CASSPPNFSGNTIYF; CDR3nt: TGTGCCAGCTCACCTCCTAACTTCTCTGGAAACACCATATATTTT